This note documents a single T cell receptor beta chain sequence. The CDR3 is 20 amino acids. V lost 5 bases to trimming and J lost 4 bases, with 29 bases between them. Germline CDR1 is SGHNT and CDR2 is YENEEA. As processed by the authors: Reference gene primer amplification gave estimated nucleated cell counts. Sequencing was performed with immunoSEQ multiplex PCR; in TCRdb, only in-frame clones are kept and a portion is missing. V, J and clone size reflect that table, while D and trimming were determined from the DNA. The data hold 200,000 or so clones, with around 79% observed a single time. The sample originates from a study of blood T cell repertoires in COVID-19. For the study at large: The United States, Italy and Spain provided the acute and convalescent COVID-19 samples. PBMCs, B-cell-depleted T cells, or T cells were the source of the cDNA or gDNA that made up the material.

This chain joins TRBV11-3 and TRBJ2-2; TRBD1 might be the D (6 bases). The sequence was obtained from a man between 60 and 75 years old with active or convalescent COVID-19. The source material was peripheral blood. This CDR3 reads CASSPQSSVRGPYGTGELFF. Written as DNA, the CDR3 is TGTGCCAGCAGCCCCCAGTCGAGTGTCAGGGGACCATATGGCACCGGGGAGCTGTTTTTT.